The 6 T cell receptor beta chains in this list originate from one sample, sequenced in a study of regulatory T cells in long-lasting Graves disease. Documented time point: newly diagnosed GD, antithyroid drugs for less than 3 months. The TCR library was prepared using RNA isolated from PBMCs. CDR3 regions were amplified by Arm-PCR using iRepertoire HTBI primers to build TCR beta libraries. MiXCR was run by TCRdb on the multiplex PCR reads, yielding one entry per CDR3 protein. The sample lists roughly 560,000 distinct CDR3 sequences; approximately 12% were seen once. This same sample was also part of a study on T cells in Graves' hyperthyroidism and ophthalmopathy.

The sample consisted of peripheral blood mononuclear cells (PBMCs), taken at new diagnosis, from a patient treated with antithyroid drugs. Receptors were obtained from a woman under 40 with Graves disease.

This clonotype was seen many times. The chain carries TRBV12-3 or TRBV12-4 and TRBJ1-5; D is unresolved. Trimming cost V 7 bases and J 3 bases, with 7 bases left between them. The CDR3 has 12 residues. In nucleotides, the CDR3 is TGTGCCAGCAATTACGACAATCAGCCCCAGCATTTT. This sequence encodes CASNYDNQPQHF.

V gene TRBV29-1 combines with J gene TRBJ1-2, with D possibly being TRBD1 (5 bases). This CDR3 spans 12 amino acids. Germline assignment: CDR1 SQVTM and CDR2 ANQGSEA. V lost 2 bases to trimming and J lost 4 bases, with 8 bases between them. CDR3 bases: TGCAGCGTTGAATCGGGGGGCTATGGCTACACCTTC. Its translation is CSVESGGYGYTF. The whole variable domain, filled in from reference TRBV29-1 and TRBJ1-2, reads SAVISQKPSRDICQRGTSLTIQCQVDSQVTMMFWYRQQPGQSLTLIATANQGSEATYESGFVIDKFPISRPNLTFSTLTVSNMSPEDSSIYLCSVESGGYGYTFGSGTRLTVV.

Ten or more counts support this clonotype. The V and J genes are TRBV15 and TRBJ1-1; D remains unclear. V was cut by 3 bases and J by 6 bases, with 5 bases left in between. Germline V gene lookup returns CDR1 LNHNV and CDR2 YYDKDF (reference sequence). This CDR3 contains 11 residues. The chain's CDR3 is CATSSGPEAFF. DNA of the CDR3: TGTGCCACCAGCAGCGGACCTGAAGCTTTCTTT.

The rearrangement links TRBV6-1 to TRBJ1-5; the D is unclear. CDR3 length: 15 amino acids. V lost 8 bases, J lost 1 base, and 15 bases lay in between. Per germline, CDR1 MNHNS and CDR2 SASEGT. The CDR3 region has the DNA TGTGCCAGCTCCCGGGCAGGCTCGAGCAATCAGCCCCAGCATTTT. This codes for CASSRAGSSNQPQHF.

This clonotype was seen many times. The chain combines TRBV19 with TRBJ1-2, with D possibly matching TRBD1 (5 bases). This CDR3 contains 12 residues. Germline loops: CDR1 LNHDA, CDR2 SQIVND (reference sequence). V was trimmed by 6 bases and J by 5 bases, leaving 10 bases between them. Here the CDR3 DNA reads TGTGCCAGTAGGACAGAACCTTATGGCTACACCTTC. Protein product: CASRTEPYGYTF.

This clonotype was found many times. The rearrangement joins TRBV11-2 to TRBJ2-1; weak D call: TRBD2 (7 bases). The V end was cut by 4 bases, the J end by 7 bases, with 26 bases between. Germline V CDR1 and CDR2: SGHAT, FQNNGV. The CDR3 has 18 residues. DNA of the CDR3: TGTGCCAGCAGCTCCACCAAAGAGGGGATGCGGGGGCGTAATGAGCAGTTCTTC. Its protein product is CASSSTKEGMRGRNEQFF.